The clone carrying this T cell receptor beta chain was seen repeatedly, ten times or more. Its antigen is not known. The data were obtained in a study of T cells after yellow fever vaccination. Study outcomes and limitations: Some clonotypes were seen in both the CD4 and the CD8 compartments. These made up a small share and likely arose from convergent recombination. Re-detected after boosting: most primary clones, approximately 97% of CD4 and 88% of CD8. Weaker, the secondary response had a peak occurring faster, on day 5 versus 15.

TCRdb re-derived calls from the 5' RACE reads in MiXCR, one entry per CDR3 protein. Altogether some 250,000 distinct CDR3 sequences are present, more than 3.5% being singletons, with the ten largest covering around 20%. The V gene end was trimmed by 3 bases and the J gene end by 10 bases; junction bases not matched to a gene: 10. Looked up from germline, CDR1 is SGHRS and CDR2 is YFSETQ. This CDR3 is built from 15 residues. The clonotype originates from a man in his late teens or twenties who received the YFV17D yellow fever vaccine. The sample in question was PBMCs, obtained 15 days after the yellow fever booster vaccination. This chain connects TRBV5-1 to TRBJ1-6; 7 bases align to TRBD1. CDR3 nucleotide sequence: TGCGCCAGCAGCTCACGGACAGGTCAAAGCTCACCCCTCCACTTT. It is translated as CASSSRTGQSSPLHF.